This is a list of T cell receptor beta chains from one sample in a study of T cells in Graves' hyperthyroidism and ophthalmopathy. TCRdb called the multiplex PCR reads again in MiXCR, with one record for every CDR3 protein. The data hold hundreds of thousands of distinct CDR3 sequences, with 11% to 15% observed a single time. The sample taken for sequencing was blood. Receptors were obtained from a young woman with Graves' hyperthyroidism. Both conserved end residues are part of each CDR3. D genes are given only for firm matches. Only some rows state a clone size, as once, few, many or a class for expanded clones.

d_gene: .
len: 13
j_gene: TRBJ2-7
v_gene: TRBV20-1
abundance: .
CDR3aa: CSARDRTAAEQYF
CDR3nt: TGCAGTGCTAGAGATAGGACAGCTGCCGAGCAGTACTTC

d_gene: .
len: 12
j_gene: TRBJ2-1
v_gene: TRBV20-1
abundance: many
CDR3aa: CSAGEWDNEQFF
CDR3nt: TGCAGTGCGGGGGAGTGGGACAATGAGCAGTTCTTC

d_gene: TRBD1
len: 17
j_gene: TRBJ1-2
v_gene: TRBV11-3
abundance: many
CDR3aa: CASSLRHPGQGVYGYTF
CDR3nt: TGTGCCAGCAGCTTACGACATCCGGGACAGGGGGTCTATGGCTACACCTTC

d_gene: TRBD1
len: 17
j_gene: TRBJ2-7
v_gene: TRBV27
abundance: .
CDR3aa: CASSLRTGPWGSYEQYF
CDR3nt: TGTGCCAGCAGTTTACGGACAGGCCCTTGGGGCTCCTACGAGCAGTACTTC

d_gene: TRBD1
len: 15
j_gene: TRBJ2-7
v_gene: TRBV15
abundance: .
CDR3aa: CATSLSGTGLDEQYF
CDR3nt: TGTGCCACCAGCTTATCCGGGACAGGGTTAGACGAGCAGTACTTC

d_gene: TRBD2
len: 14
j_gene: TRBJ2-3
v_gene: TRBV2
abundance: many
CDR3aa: CASSGGRGADTQYF
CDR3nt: TGTGCCAGCAGTGGCGGGAGGGGCGCGGATACGCAGTATTTT

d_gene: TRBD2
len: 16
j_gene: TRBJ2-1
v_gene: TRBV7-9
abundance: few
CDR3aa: CASSAHLAGVHNEQFF
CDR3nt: TGTGCCAGCAGCGCGCATCTAGCGGGAGTCCACAATGAGCAGTTCTTC

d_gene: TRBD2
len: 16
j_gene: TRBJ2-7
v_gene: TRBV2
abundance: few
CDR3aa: CASKSGTSGRRYEQYF
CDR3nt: TGTGCCAGCAAATCAGGGACTAGCGGGAGAAGGTACGAGCAGTACTTC

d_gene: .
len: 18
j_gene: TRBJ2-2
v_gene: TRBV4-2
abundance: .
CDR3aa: CASSPFTGNSIRGGELFF
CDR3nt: TGTGCCAGCAGCCCATTCACAGGGAACTCCATCCGGGGCGGGGAGCTGTTTTTT

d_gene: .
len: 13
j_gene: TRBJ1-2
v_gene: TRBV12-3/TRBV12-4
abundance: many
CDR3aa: CASRLTVRNGYTF
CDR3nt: TGTGCCAGCAGGCTAACAGTCAGAAATGGCTACACCTTC

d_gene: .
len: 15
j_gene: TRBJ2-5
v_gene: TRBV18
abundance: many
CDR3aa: CASSHTRTSVETQYF
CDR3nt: TGTGCCAGCTCCCATACTAGGACGTCTGTGGAGACCCAGTACTTC

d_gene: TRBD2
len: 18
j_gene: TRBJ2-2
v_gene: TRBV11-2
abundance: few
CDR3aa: CASSLPFWREGNTGELFF
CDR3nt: TGTGCCAGCAGCTTACCCTTTTGGAGGGAGGGGAACACCGGGGAGCTGTTTTTT

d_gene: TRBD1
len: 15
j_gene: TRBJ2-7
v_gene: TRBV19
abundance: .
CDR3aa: CASSSHRGTGYEQYF
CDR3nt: TGTGCCAGTAGTAGTCACAGGGGAACTGGGTACGAGCAGTACTTC

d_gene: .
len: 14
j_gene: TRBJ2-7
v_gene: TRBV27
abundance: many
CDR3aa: CASSLSQASYEQYF
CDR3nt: TGTGCCAGCAGTTTGAGTCAGGCCTCCTACGAGCAGTACTTC

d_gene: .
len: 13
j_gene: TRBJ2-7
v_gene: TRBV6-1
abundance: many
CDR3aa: CASSWDDSYEQYF
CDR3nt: TGTGCCAGCAGTTGGGACGATTCCTACGAGCAGTACTTC

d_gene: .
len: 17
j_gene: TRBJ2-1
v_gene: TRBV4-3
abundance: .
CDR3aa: CASSQEGLELSYNEQFF
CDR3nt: TGCGCCAGCAGCCAAGAGGGGCTAGAACTCTCCTACAATGAGCAGTTCTTC

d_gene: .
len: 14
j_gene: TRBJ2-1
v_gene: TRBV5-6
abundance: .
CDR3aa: CASFKGGSYNEQFF
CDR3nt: TGTGCCAGCTTCAAGGGGGGATCCTACAATGAGCAGTTCTTC

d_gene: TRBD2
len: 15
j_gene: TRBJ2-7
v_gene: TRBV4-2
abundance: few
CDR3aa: CASSQSGTSSGEQYF
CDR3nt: TGTGCCAGCAGCCAATCCGGGACTAGCTCGGGGGAGCAGTACTTC

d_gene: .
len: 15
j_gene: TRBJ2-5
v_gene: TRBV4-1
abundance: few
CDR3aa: CASSQESGLGETQYF
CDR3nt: TGCGCCAGCAGCCAAGAATCCGGGCTGGGAGAGACCCAGTACTTC

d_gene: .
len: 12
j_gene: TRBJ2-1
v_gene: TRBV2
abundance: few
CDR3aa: CASSGVSLEQFF
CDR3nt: TGTGCCAGCAGTGGAGTAAGTTTAGAGCAGTTCTTC

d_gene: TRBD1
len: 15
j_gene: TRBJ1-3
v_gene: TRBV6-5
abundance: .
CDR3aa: CASSYDRGSGNTIYF
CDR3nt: TGTGCCAGCAGTTACGACAGGGGCTCTGGGAACACCATATATTTT

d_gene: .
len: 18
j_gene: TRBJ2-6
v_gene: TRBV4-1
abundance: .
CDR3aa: CASSQEGGYVSGANVLTF
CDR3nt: TGCGCCAGCAGCCAAGAAGGAGGTTACGTCTCTGGGGCCAACGTCCTGACTTTC

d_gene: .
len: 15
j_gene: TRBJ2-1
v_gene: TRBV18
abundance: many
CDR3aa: CASSPSRDFLSEQFF
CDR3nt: TGTGCCAGCTCACCGTCGAGGGACTTTCTATCGGAGCAGTTCTTC

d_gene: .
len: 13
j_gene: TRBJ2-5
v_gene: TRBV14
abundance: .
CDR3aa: CASSPSVIETQYF
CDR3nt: TGTGCCAGCAGCCCAAGTGTAATAGAGACCCAGTACTTC

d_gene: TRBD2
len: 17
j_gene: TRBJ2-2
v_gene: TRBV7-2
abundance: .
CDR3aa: CASSFSGLAANTGELFF
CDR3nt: TGTGCCAGCAGCTTCAGTGGACTAGCGGCGAACACCGGGGAGCTGTTTTTT

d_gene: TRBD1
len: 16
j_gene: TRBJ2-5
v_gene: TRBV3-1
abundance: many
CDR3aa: CASSNRDRGVGETQYF
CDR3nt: TGTGCCAGCAGCAACCGGGACAGGGGTGTTGGCGAGACCCAGTACTTC

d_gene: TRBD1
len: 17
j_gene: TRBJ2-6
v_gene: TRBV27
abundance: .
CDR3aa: CASKPGQGASGANVLTF
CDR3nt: TGTGCCAGCAAGCCGGGACAGGGGGCCTCTGGGGCCAACGTCCTGACTTTC

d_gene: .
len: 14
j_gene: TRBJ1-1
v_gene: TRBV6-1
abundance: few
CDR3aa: CASSEKTDHTEAFF
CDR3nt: TGTGCCAGCAGTGAGAAGACAGACCACACTGAAGCTTTCTTT

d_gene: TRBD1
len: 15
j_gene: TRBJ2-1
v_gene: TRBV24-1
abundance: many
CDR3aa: CATSDPGTGGNEQFF
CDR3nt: TGTGCCACCAGTGATCCCGGGACAGGGGGCAATGAGCAGTTCTTC

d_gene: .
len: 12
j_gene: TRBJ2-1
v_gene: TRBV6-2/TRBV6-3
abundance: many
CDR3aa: CASSYRRDEQFF
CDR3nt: TGTGCCAGCAGTTATCGTCGCGATGAGCAGTTCTTC

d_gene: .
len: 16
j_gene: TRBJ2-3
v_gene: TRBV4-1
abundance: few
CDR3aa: CASSQEGDRSTDTQYF
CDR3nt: TGCGCCAGCAGCCAAGAAGGGGACCGGTCCACAGATACGCAGTATTTT

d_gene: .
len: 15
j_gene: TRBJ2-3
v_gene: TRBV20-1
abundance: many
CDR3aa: CSATGDIRSADTQYF
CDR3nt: TGCAGTGCTACAGGGGACATTAGATCCGCAGATACGCAGTATTTT

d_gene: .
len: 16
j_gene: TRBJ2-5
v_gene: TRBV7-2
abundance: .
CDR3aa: CASSPLGQSLQETQYF
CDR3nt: TGTGCCAGCAGCCCTCTCGGACAGTCCCTCCAAGAGACCCAGTACTTC

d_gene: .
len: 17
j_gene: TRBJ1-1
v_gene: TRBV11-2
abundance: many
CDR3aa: CASSPVRTWALNTEAFF
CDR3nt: TGTGCCAGCAGCCCGGTCCGCACTTGGGCCTTGAACACTGAAGCTTTCTTT

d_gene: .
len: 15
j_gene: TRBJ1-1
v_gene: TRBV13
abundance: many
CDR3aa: CASSLAGEGDTEAFF
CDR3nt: TGTGCCAGCAGCCTCGCGGGGGAAGGGGACACTGAAGCTTTCTTT